Sequencing of this T cell receptor (beta chain) was carried out in a study of blood T cell repertoires in COVID-19. Study as a whole: The United States, Italy and Spain were the sources of the acute and convalescent COVID-19 samples. T cells, B-cell-depleted T cells, or PBMCs supplied cDNA or gDNA.

In its sample, this clone was seen once. Methods used by the authors: Reference gene primer amplification gave nucleated cell count estimates. Clones were sequenced by immunoSEQ multiplex PCR, and TCRdb holds only the in-frame ones, with some missing. That table furnishes V, J and clone size, whereas the DNA furnished D and trimming. The data contain around 170,000 clones, about four fifths of them singletons. The germline CDR1 and CDR2 sequences are GTSNPN and SVGIG (reference sequence). This CDR3 contains 13 residues. V dropped 1 base and J dropped 4 bases, with 8 bases sitting between them. The TCR was taken from a man aged 70-80 years with active or convalescent COVID-19. The chain couples TRBV30 to TRBJ1-5, with no clear D. The sequenced sample was peripheral blood. CDR3 sequence reads: CAWSEHANQPQHF. CDR3 bases: TGTGCCTGGAGTGAACACGCAAATCAGCCCCAGCATTTT.